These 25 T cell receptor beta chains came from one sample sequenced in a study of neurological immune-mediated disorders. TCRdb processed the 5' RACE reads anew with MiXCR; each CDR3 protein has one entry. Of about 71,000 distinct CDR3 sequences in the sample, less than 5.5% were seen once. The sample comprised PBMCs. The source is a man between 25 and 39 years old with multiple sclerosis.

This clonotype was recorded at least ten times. The CDR3, as DNA: TGTGCCAGCAGTCCATTTGGCGGCAGGGGGTTTGGCTACACCTTC. Amino acid sequence: CASSPFGGRGFGYTF. This chain connects TRBV27 to TRBJ1-2, with TRBD1 matching 7 bases. J gave up 7 bases and V 5 bases, and 13 bases lay outside the gene matches. The germline gives CDR1 MNHEY, CDR2 SMNVEV (reference sequence). CDR3 length: 15 residues.

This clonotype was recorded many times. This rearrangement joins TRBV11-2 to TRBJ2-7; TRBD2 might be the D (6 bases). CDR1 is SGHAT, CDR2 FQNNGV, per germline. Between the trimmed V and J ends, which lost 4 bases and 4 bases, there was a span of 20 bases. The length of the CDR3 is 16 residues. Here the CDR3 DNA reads TGTGCCAGCAGCTGGGGAGGAAAACCCCCGCCTTACGAGCAGTACGTC. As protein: CASSWGGKPPPYEQYV.

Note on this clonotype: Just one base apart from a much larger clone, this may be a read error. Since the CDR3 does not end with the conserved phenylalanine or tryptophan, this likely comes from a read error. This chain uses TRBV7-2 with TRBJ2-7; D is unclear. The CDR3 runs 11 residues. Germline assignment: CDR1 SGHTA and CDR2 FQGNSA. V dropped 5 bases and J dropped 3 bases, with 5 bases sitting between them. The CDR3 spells CASSNYYEQYI. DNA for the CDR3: TGTGCCAGCAGCAACTACTACGAGCAGTACATC.

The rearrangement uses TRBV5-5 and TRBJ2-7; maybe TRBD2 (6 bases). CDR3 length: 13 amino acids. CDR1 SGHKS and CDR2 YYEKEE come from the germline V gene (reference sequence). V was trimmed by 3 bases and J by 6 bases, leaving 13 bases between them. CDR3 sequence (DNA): TGTGCCAGCAGCTGGACCGCCGGGGGCGAGCAGTACTTC. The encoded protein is CASSWTAGGEQYF.

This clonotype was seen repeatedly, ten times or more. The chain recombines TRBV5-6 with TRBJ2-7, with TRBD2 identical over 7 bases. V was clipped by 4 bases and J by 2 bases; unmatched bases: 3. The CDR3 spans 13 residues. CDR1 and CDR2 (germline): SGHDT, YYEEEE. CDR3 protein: CASSPSGPYEQYF. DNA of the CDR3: TGTGCCAGCAGCCCTAGCGGCCCCTACGAGCAGTACTTC.

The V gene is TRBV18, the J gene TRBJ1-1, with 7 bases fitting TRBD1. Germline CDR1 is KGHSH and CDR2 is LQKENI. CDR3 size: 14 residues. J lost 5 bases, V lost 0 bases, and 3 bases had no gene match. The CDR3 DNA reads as TGTGCCAGCTCACCACCGACAGGGCGGACTGAAGCTTTCTTT. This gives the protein CASSPPTGRTEAFF.

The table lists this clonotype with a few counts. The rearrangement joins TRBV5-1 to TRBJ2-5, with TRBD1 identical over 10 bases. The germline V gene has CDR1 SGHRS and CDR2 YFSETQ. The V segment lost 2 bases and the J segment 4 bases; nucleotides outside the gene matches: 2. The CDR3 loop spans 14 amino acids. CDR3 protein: CASSLWTGGETQYF. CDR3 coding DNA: TGCGCCAGCAGCTTATGGACAGGGGGAGAGACCCAGTACTTC.

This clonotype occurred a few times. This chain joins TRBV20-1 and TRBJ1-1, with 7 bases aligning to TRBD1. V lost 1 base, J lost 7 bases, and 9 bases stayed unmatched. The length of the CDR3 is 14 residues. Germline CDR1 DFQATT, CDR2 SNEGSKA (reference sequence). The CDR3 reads CSARGGRGLGEAFF. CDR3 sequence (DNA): TGCAGTGCTAGAGGGGGAAGGGGGCTTGGTGAAGCTTTCTTT.

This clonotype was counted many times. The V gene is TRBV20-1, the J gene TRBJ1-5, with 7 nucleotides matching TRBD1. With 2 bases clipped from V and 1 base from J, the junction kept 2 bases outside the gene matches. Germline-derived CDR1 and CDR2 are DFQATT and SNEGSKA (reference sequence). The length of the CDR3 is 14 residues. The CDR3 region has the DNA TGCAGTGCTAGAAAACAGGGGAGCAATCAGCCCCAGCATTTT. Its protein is CSARKQGSNQPQHF.

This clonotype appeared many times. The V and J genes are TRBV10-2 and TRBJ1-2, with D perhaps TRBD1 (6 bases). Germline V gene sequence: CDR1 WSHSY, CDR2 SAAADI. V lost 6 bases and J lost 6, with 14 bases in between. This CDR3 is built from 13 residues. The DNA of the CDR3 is TGCGCCAGCAGGCGGCAGGGGTCTGATGGCTACACCTTC. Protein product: CASRRQGSDGYTF.

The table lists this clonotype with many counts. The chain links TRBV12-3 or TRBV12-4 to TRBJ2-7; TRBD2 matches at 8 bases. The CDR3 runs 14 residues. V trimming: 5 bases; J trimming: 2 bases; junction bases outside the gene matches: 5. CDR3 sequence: CASSLGLAAYEQYF. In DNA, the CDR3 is TGTGCCAGCAGTCTAGGACTAGCAGCCTACGAGCAGTACTTC.

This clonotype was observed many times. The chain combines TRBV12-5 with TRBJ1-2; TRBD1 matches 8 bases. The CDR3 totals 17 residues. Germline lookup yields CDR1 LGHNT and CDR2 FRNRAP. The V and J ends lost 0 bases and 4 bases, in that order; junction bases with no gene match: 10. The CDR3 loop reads CASGLVRGQGRSYGYTF. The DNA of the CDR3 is TGTGCTAGTGGTTTGGTACGTGGACAGGGAAGAAGCTATGGCTACACCTTC.

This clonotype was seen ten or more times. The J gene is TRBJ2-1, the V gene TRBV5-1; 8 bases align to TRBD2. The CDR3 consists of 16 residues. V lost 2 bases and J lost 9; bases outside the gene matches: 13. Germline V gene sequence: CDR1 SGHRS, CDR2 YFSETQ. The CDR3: CASSFLAGPSLSEQFF. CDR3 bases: TGCGCCAGCAGCTTCTTAGCGGGGCCCTCGTTGTCTGAGCAGTTCTTC.

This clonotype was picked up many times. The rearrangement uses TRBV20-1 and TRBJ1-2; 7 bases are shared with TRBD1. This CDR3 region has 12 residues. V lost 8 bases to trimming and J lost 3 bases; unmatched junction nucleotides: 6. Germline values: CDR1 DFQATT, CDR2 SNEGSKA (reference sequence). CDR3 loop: CSTSGTDYGYTF. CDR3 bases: TGCAGTACCTCGGGGACAGACTATGGCTACACCTTC.

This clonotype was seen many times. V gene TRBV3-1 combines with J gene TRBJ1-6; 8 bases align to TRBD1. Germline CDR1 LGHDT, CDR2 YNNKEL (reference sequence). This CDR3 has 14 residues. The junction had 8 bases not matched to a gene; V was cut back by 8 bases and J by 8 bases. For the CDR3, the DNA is TGTGCCAGCGGACGGACAGGGCAAGATTCACCCCTCCACTTT. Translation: CASGRTGQDSPLHF.

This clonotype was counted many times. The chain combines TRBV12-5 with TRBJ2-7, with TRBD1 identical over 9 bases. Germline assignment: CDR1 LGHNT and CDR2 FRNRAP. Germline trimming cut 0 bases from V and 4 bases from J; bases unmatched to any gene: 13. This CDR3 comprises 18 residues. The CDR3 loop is CASGLVGSGTGIRYEQYV. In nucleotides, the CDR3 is TGTGCTAGTGGTTTGGTGGGGTCCGGGACAGGGATTCGGTACGAGCAGTACGTC.

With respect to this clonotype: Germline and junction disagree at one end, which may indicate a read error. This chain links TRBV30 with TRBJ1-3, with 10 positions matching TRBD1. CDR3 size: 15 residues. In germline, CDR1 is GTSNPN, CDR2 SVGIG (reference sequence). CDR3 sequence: CAWSTGTGDGNTIYF. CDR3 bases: TGTGCCTGGAGCACGGGGACAGGGGATGGAAACACAATATATTTT.

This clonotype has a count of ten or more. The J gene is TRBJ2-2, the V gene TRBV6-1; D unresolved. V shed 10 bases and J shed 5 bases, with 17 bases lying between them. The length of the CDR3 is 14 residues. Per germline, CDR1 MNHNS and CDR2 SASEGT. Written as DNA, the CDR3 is TGTGCCACCGCAAGGTCGAGGCAAACCGGGGAGCTGTTTTTT. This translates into CATARSRQTGELFF.

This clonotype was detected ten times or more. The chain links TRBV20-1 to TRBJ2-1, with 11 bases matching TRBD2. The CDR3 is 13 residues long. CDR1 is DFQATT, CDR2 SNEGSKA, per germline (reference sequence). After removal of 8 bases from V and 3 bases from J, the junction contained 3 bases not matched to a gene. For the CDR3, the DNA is TGCAGTTTTAGCGGGGGGGACTACAATGAGCAGTTCTTC. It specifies CSFSGGDYNEQFF.

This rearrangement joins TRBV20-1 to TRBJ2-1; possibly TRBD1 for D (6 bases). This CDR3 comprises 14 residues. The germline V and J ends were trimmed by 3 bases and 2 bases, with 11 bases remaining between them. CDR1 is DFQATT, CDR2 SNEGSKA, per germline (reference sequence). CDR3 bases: TGCAGTGCTAGGTGGGACACCGCCTACAATGAGCAGTTCTTC. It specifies CSARWDTAYNEQFF.

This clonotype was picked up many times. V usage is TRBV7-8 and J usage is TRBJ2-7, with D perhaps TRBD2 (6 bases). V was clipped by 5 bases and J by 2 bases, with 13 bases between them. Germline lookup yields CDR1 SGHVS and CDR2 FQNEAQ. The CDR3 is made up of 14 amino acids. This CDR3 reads CASSLDRLAYEQYF. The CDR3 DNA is TGTGCCAGCAGCCTAGACCGACTAGCCTACGAGCAGTACTTC.

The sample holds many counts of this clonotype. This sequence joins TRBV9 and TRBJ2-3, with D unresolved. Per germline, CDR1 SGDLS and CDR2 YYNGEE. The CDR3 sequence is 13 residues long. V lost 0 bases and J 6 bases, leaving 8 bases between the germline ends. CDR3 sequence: CASSVVSGDTQYF. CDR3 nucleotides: TGTGCCAGCAGCGTAGTATCCGGGGATACGCAGTATTTT.

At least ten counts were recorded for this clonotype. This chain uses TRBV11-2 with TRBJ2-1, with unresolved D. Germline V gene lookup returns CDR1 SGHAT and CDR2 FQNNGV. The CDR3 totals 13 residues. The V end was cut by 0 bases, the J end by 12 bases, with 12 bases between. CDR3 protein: CASSLDGDRVQFF. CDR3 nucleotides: TGTGCCAGCAGCTTAGATGGGGATAGGGTGCAGTTCTTC.

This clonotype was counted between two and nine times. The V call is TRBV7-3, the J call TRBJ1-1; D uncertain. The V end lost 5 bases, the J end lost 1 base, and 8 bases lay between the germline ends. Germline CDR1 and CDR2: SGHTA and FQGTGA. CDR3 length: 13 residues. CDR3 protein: CASSPTENTEAFF. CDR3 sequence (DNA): TGTGCCAGCAGCCCGACCGAGAACACTGAAGCTTTCTTT.

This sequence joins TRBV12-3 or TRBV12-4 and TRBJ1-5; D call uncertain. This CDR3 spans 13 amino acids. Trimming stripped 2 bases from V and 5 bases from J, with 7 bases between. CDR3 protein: CASSLSPYQPQHF. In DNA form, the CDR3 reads TGTGCCAGCAGTTTAAGTCCGTATCAGCCCCAGCATTTT.